This entry features one TCR beta chain sequence. The antigen it recognizes is unknown. Within one base of it there is no much larger clone, and no base qualities were kept. Samples came from patients with Merkel cell carcinoma. This sample was included in a study of T cells and Merkel cell carcinoma outcomes (TCRdb year 2020). For context, the study as a whole: In patients with Merkel cell carcinoma, researchers looked at whether the T-cell repertoire of the tumor, along with T-cell density, could predict clinical outcome. Study-wide findings and limitations: The combination of T-cell repertoire features and T-cell density was reported to predict clinical outcomes in patients with Merkel cell carcinoma.

Libraries were built with the immunoSEQ multiplex PCR assay. Sourced from immuneACCESS, this table was stored by TCRdb with only in-frame sequences that have V and J called. A share of the clones is absent; for the studies checked, an unresolved V gene accounts for under half, and the remainder has no known explanation. The sample yields 1,500 to 2,000 clones; just over 90% were counted once. The top ten constitute less than 6.5% of the sample. Including cysteine and phenylalanine, the CDR3 has 16 amino acids. This entry keeps only the CDR3 DNA: 48 bases, framed from base 1. CDR1 and CDR2 were assigned from the germline V gene as SGHDT and YYEEEE. At the junction V is shortened by 3 bases and J by 4 bases, with 19 bases in between.

Rearrangement joined TRBV5-6 to TRBJ1-2; a weak D assignment points to TRBD1 (6 bases agree). The sequence derives from a human donor with Merkel cell carcinoma. The specimen was tumor tissue from Merkel cell carcinoma. The CDR3 has the sequence CASSSILGTGIYGYTF. The nucleotide sequence is TGTGCCAGCAGCTCGATTCTGGGAACAGGGATCTATGGCTACACCTTC.